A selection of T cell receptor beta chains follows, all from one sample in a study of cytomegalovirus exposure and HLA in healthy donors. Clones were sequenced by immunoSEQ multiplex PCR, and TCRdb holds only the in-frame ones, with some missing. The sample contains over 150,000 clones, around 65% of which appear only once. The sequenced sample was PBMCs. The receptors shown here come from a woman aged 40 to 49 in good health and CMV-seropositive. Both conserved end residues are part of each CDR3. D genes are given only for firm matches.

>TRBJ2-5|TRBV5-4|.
CASSLRGPEVETQYF
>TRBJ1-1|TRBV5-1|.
CASRLQGNTEAFF
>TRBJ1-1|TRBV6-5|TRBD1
CASTGQGNTEAFF
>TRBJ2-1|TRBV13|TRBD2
CARERGSYNEQFF
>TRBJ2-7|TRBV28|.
CASSPGTLGAYEQYF
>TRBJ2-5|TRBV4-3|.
CASSQGAGAGETQYF
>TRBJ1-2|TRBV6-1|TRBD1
CASRPQGTGYGYTF
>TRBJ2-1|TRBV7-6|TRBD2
CASSPALAAYNEQFF
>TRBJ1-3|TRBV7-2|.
CASSLLPEGNTIYF
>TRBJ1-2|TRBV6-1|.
CASRTDINYGYTF
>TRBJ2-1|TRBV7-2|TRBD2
CASSLLAGDEQFF
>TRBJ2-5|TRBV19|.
CASSGGQLYQETQYF
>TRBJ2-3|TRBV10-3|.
CAITDNRAQGSTDTQYF
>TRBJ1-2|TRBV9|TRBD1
CASGGQGTNYGYTF
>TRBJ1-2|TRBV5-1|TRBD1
CASSLEGATNYGYTF
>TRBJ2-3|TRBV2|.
CASRAGRSTDTQYF
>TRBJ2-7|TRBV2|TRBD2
CASREILAGGNSYEQYF
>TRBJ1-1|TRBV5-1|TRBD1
CASSPGQTMNTEAFF
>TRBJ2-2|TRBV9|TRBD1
CASSAGQGNTGELFF
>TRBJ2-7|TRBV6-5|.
CASSYSSTAPYEQYF
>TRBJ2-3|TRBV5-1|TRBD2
CAWRGLTDTQYF
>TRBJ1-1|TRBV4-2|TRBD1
CASSQGSGTGVSTEAFF
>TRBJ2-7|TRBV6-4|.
CASSDSRQDPSYEQYF
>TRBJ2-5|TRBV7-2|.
CASSLGSGSEQETQYF
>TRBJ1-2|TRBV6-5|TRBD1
CASNPGQGYYGYTF
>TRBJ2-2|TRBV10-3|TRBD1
CAISEGTGMPGELFF
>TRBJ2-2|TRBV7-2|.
CASSYLNTGELFF
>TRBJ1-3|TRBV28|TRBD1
CASSSGDRAGNTIYF
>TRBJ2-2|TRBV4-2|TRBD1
CASSQETGATGELFF
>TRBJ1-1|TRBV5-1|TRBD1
CASSFGDSTEAFF
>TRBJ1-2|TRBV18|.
CASSAQTNYGYTF
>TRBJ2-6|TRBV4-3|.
CASSQRGANVLTF
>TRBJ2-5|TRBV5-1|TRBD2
CASSATSGKETQYF
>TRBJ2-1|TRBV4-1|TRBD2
CASSQDFSGLWQFF
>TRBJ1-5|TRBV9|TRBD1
CASSATGTGNEPQNF
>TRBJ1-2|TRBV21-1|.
CASSLRQGVGDGYTF
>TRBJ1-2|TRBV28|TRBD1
CASTPGQGKFSYTF
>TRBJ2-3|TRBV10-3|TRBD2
CAISVSRTSDTQYF
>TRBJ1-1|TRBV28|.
CASGVGGGKNTEAFF
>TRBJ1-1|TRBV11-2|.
CASSLVLHEAFF
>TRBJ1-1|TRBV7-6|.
CASSLGSYTEAFF
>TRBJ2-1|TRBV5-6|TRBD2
CASSGRDYFGLLYNEQFF
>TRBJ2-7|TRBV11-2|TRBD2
CASTLWGTSIDEQYF
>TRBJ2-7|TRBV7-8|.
CASSLVTGEQYF
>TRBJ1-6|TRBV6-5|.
CASSYSREGNSPLHF
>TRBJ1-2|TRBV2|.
CASAGSWLANYGYTF
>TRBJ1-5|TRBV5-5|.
CASSLGSGGNQPQHF
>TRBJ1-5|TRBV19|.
CASTPGMDKFQPQHF
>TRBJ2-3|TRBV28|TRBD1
CASRTGDGKQYF
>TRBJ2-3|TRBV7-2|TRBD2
CASSPGTSSTDTQYF
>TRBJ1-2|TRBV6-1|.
CASSVHSGVGYTF
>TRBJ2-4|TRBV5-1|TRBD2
CASSLVLAGAKNIQYF
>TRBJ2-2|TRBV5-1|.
CASSQKGAGELFF